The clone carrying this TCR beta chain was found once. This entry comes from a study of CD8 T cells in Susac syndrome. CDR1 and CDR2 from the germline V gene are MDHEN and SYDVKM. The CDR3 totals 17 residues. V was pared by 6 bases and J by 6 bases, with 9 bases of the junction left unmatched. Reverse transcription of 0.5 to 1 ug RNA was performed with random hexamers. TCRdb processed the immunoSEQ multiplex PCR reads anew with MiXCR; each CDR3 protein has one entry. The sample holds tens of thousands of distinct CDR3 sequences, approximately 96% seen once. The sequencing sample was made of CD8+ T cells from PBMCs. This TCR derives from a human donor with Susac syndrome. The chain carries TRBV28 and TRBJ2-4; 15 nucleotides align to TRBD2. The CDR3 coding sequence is TGTGCCAGCAGCTCCGGGACTAGCGGGGGGCGGGGAAACATTCAGTACTTC. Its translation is CASSSGTSGGRGNIQYF.